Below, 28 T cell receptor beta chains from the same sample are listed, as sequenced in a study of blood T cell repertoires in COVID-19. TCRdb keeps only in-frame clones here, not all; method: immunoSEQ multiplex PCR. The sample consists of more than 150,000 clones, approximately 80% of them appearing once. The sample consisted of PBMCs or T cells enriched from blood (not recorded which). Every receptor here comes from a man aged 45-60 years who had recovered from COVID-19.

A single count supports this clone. CDR3 loop: CASSEGGDVTDTQYF. CDR3 coding DNA: TGCGCCAGCAGTGAGGGGGGGGACGTCACAGATACGCAGTATTTT. The chain is built from TRBV10-1 and TRBJ2-3, with 7 bases identical to TRBD2. The germline V gene has CDR1 WNHNN and CDR2 SYGVQD (reference sequence). CDR3 size: 15 residues. The junction had 4 bases not matched to a gene; V was cut back by 2 bases and J by 2 bases.

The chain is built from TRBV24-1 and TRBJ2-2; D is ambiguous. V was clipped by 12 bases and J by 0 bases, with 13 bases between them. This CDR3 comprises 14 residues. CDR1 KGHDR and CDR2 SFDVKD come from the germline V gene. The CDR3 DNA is TGTGCCCCGAACCTTGACTCGAACACCGGGGAGCTGTTTTTT. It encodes CAPNLDSNTGELFF.

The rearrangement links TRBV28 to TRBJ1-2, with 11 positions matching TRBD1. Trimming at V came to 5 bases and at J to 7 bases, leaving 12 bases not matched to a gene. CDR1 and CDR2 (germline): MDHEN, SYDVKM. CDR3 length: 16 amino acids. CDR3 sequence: CASSHPRTGGGGGYTF. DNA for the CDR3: TGTGCCAGCAGTCATCCCCGGACAGGGGGCGGGGGTGGCTACACCTTC.

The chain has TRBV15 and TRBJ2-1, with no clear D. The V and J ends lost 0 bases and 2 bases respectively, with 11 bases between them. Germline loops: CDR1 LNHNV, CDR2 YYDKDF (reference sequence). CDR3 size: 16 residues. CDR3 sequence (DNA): TGTGCCACCAGCAGAGACCAATCCCGGGCCTACAATGAGCAGTTCTTC. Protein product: CATSRDQSRAYNEQFF.

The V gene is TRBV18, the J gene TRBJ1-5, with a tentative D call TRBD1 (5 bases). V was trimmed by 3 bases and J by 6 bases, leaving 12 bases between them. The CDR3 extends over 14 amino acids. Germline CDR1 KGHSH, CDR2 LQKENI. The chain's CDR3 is CASSPGGGVQPQHF. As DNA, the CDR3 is TGTGCCAGCTCACCCGGGGGAGGCGTTCAGCCCCAGCATTTT.

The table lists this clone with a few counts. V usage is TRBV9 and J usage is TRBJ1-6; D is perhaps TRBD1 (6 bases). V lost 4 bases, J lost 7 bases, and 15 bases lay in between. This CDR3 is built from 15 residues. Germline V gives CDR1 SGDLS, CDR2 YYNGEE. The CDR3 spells CASSPNRDTNSPLHF. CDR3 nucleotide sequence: TGTGCCAGCAGCCCGAACCGGGACACCAATTCACCCCTCCACTTT. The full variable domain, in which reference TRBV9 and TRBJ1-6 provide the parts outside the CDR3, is DSGVTQTPKHLITATGQRVTLRCSPRSGDLSVYWYQQSLDQGLQFLIQYYNGEERAKGNILERFSAQQFPDLHSELNLSSLELGDSALYFCASSPNRDTNSPLHFGNGTRLTVT.

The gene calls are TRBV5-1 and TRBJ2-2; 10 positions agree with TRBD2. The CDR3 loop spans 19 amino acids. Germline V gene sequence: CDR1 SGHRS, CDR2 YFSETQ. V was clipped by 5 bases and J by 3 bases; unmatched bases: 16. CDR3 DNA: TGCGCCAGCAGTAGGGGGTCCCTAGCGGGAGCGGGACACACCGGGGAGCTGTTTTTT. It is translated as CASSRGSLAGAGHTGELFF. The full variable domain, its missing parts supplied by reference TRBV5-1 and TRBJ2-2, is KAGVTQTPRYLIKTRGQQVTLSCSPISGHRSVSWYQQTPGQGLQFLFEYFSETQRNKGNFPGRFSGRQFSNSRSEMNVSTLELGDSALYLCASSRGSLAGAGHTGELFFGEGSRLTVL.

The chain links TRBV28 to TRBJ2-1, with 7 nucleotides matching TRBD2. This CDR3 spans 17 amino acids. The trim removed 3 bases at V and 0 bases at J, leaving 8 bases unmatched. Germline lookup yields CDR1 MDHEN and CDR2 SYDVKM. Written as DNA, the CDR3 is TGTGCCAGCAGTTTGGAGGCTTCGGGGGGCTCCTACAATGAGCAGTTCTTC. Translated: CASSLEASGGSYNEQFF.

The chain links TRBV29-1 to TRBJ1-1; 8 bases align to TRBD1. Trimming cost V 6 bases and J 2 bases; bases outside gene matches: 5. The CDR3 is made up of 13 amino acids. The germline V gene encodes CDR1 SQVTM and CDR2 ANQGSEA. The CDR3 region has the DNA TGCAGCGTCAAGACAGGGGTCAACACTGAAGCTTTCTTT. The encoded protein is CSVKTGVNTEAFF.

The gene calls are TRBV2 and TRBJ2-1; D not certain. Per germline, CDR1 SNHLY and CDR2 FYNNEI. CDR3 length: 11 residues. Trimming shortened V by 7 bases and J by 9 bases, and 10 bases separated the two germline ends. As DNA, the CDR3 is TGTGCCAGCACCACTACCACTGAGCAGTTCTTC. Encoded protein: CASTTTTEQFF. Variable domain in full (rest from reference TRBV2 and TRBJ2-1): EPEVTQTPSHQVTQMGQEVILRCVPISNHLYFYWYRQILGQKVEFLVSFYNNEISEKSEIFDDQFSVERPDGSNFTLKIRSTKLEDSAMYFCASTTTTEQFFGPGTRLTVL.

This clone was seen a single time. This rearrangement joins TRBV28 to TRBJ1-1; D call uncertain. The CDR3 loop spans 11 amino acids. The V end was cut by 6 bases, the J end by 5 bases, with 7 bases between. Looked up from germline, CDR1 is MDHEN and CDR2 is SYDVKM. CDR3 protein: CASRGGTEAFF. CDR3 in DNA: TGTGCCAGCAGAGGAGGGACTGAAGCTTTCTTT.

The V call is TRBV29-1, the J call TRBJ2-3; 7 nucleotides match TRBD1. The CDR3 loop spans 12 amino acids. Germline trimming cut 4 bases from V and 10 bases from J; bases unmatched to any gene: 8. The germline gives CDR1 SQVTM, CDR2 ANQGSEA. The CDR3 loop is CSVVQQGVAQYF. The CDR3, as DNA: TGCAGCGTTGTTCAGCAGGGGGTTGCGCAGTATTTT.

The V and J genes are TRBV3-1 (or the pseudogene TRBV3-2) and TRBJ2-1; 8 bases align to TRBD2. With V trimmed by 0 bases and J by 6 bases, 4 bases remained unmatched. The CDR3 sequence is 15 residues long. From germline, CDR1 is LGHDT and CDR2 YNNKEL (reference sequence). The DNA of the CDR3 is TGTGCCAGCAGCCAAGATCTGGCGGGAGGCAATGAGCAGTTCTTC. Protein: CASSQDLAGGNEQFF.

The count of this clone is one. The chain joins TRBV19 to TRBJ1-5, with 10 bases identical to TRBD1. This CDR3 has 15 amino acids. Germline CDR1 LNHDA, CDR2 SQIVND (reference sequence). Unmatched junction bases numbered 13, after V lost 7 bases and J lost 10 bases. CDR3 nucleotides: TGTGCCAGTACCAGGGACAGGGGCTACCTTGCCCCCCAGCATTTT. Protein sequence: CASTRDRGYLAPQHF.

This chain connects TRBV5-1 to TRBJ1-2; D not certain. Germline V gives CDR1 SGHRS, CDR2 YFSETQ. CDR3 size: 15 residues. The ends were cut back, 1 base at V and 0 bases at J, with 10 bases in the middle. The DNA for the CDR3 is TGCGCCAGCAGCTTGATAGCAGCAACTAACTATGGCTACACCTTC. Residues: CASSLIAATNYGYTF.

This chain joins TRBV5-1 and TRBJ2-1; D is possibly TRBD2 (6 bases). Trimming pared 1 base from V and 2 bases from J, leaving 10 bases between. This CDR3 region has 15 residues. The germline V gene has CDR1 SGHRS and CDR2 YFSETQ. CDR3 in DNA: TGCGCCAGCAGCTTGAGGCGGGGAACCTACAATGAGCAGTTCTTC. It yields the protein CASSLRRGTYNEQFF.

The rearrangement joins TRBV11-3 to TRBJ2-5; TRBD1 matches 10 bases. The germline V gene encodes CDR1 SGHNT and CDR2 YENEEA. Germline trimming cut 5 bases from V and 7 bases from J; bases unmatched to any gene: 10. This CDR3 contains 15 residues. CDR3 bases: TGTGCCAGCAGCCTAGTCCCGGGACAGGGGAGGACCCAGTACTTC. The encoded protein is CASSLVPGQGRTQYF.

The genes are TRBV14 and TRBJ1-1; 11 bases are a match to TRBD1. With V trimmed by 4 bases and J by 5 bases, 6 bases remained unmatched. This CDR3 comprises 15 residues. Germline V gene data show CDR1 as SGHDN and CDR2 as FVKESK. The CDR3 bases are TGTGCCAGCAGCCCCCGGACAGGGGGCAGGACTGAAGCTTTCTTT. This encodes CASSPRTGGRTEAFF.

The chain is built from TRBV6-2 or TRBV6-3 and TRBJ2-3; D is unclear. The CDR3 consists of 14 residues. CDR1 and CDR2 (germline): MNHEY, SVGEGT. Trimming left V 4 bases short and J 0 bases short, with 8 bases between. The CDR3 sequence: CASSSLISTDTQYF. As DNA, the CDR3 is TGTGCCAGCAGTTCTTTAATAAGCACAGATACGCAGTATTTT.

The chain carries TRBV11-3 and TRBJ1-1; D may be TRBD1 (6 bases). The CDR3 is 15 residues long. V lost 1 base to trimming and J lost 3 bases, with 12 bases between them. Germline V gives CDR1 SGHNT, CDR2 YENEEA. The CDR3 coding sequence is TGTGCCAGCAGCTTAGGACAGGTTAAAGACACTGAAGCTTTCTTT. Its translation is CASSLGQVKDTEAFF. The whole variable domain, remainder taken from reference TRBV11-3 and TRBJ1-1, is EAGVVQSPRYKIIEKKQPVAFWCNPISGHNTLYWYLQNLGQGPELLIRYENEEAVDDSQLPKDRFSAERLKGVDSTLKIQPAELGDSAVYLCASSLGQVKDTEAFFGQGTRLTVV.

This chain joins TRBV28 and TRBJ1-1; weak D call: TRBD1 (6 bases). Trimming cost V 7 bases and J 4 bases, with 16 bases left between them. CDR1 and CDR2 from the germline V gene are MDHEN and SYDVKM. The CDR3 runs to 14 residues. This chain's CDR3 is CASITGLVGTEAFF. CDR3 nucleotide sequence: TGTGCCAGCATAACAGGGCTAGTCGGCACTGAAGCTTTCTTT.

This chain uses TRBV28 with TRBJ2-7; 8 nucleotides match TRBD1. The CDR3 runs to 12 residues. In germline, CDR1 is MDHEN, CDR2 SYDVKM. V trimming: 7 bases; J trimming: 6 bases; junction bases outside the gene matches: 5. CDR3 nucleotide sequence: TGTGCCAGCACCTCGGACAGGGCCGAGCAGTACTTC. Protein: CASTSDRAEQYF.

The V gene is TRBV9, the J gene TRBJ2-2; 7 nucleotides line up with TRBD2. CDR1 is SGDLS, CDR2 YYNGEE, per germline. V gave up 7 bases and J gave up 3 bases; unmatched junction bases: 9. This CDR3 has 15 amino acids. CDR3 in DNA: TGTGCCAGCGGTAGACTAGCATCTCACACCGGGGAGCTGTTTTTT. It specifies CASGRLASHTGELFF.

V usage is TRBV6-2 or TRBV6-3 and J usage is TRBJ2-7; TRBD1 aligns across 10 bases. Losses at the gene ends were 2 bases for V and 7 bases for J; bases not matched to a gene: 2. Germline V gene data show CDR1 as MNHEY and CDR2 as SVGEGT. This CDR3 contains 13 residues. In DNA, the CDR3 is TGTGCCAGCAGTTACCTGGGACAGGGGGAGCAGTACTTC. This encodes CASSYLGQGEQYF.

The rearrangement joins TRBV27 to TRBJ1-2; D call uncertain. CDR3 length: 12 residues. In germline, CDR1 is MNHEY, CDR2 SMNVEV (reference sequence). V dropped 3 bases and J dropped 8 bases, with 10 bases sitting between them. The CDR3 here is CASSLILEGYTF. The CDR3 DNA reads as TGTGCCAGCAGTTTGATTCTAGAAGGCTACACCTTC.

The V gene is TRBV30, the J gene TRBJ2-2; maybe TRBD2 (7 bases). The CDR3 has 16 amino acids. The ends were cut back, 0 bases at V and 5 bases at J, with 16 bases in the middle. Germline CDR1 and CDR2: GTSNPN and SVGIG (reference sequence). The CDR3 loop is CAWSVFGGARTGELFF. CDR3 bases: TGTGCCTGGAGTGTATTTGGGGGGGCGAGGACCGGGGAGCTGTTTTTT.

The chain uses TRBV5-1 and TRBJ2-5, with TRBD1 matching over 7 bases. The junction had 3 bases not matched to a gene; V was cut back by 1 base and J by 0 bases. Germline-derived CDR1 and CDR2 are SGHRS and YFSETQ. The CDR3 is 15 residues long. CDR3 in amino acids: CASSLTQGYQETQYF. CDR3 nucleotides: TGCGCCAGCAGCTTGACACAGGGGTACCAAGAGACCCAGTACTTC.

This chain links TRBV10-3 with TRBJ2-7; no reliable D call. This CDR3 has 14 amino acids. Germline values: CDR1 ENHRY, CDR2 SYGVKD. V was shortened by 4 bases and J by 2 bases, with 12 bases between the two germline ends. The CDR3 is CAISGPSAPYEQYF. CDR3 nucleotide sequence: TGTGCCATCAGTGGACCAAGCGCCCCCTACGAGCAGTACTTC.